This T cell receptor beta chain was profiled in a study of T-cell reconstitution after alpha-beta-depleted transplantation in children (dated by TCRdb to 2016 to 2018). Broadly, across the study: Using TCR repertoire profiling, the study quantitatively followed how T-cell immune reconstitution unfolded in children after TCRalphabeta/CD19-depleted allogeneic hematopoietic cell transplantation.

Reading from cysteine to phenylalanine, the CDR3 counts 14 amino acids. The retained sequence is limited to the CDR3, 42 bases, with the frame set at the first base. V is clipped by 2 bases and J by 5 bases, and the sequence between their germline boundaries is 12 bases long. The method behind the library was PCR. These reads were obtained on an Illumina HiSeq 2500. TCR library preparation used molecular barcoding, with unique molecular identifiers applied to normalize quantification of the TCRbeta repertoire. The raw public reads went through TCRdb reprocessing: fastp at Q25, MiXCR clone calling, in-frame beta chains kept. Rows are combined by CDR3 protein, so each entry shows the most common genes and DNA. The sample table records over 200,000 distinct CDR3 sequences; 8% to 10% of these occur just once. Around 6.2% of the sample is held by the ten biggest clonotypes. Remarks on this clonotype: Its antigen target is currently unknown. No base quality values were provided; no much bigger clone lies one nucleotide off.

The receptor chain draws on TRBV12-3 or TRBV12-4 and TRBJ1-1; a tentative D match to TRBD1 spans 5 bases. The sample here was PBMCs from the stem cell graft donor, taken from the stem cell graft. This sequence originates from a human donor who donated a stem cell graft to a child with acute lymphoblastic leukemia. The CDR3 region has the sequence CASSLNGGETEAFF. The DNA sequence is given as TGTGCCAGCAGTTTAAACGGGGGGGAGACTGAAGCTTTCTTT.